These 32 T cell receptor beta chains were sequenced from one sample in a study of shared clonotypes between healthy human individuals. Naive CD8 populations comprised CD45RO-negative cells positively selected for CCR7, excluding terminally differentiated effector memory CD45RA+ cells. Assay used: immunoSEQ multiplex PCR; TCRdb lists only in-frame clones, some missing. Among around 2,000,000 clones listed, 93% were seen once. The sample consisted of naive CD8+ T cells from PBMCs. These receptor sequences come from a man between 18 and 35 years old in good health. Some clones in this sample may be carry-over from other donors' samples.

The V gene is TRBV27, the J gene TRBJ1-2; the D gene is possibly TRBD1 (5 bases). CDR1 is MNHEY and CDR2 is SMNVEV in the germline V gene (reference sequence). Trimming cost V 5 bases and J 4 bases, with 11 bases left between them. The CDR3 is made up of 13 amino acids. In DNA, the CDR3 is TGTGCCAGCAGTGCGGAGGGGCTCTATGGCTACACCTTC. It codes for CASSAEGLYGYTF.

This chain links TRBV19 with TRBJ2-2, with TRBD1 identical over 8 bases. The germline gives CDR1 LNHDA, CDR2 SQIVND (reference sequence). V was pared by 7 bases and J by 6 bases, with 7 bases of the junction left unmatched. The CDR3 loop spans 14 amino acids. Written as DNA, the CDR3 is TGTGCCAGTAAACAGCAGGGGGCCCCCGGGGAGCTGTTTTTT. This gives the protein CASKQQGAPGELFF.

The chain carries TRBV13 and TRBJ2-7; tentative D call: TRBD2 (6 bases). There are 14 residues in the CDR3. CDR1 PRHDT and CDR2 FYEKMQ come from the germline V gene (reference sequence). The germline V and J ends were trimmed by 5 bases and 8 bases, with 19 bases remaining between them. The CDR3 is CASSGTSTPTKQYF. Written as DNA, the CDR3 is TGTGCCAGCAGCGGCACTAGCACCCCTACGAAGCAGTACTTC.

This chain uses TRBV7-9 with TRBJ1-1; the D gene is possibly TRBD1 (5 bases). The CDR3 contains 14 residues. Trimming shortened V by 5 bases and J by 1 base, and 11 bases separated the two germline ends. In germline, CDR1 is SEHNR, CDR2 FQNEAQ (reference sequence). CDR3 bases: TGTGCCAGCAGCCCCCCAGACAGGAACACTGAAGCTTTCTTT. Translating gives CASSPPDRNTEAFF.

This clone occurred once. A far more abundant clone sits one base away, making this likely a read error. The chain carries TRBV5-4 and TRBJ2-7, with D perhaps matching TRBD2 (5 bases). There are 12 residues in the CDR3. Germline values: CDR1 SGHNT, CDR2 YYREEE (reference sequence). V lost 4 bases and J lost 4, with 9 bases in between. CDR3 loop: CASSPRGYEQYF. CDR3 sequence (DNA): TGTGCCAGCAGCCCCCGGGGATACGAGCAGTACTTC.

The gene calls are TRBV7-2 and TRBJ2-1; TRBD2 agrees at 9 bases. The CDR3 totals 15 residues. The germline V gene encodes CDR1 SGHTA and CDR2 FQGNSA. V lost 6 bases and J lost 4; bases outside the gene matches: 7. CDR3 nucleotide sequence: TGTGCCAGCAGATTCGGGACTAGCCCTTACAATGAGCAGTTCTTC. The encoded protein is CASRFGTSPYNEQFF.

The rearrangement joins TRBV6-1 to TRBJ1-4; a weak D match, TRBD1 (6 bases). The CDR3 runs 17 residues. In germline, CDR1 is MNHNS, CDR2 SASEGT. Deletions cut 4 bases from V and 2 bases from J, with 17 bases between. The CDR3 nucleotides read TGTGCCAGCAGTGCTCTCAGGGGAAGGGGCACTAATGAAAAACTGTTTTTT. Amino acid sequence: CASSALRGRGTNEKLFF.

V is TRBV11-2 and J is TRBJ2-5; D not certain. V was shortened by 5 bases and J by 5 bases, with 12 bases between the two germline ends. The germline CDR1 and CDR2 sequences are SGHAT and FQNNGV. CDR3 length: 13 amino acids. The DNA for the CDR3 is TGTGCCAGCAGCCCCCGATCCGGGGAGACCCAGTACTTC. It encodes CASSPRSGETQYF.

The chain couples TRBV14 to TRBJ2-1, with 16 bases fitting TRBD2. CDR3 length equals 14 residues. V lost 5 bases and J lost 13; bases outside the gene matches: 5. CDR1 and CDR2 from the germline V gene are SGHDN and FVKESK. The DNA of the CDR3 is TGTGCCAGCAGCGCGGGACTAGCGGGAGGGCCTCAGTTCTTC. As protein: CASSAGLAGGPQFF. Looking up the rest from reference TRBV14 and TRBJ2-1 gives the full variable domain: EAGVTQFPSHSVIEKGQTVTLRCDPISGHDNLYWYRRVMGKEIKFLLHFVKESKQDESGMPNNRFLAERTGGTYSTLKVQPAELEDSGVYFCASSAGLAGGPQFFGPGTRLTVL.

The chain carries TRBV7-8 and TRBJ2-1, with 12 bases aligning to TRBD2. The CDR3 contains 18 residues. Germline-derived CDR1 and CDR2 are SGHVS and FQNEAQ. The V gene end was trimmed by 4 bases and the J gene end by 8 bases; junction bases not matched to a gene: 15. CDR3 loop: CASSCDTPSGRACDEQFF. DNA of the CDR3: TGTGCCAGCAGCTGCGATACCCCTAGCGGGAGGGCTTGTGATGAGCAGTTCTTC.

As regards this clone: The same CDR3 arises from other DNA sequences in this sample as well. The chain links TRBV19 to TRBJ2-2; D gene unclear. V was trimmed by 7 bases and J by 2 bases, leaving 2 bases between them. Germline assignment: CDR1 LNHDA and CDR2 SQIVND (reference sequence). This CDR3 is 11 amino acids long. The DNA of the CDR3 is TGTGCCAGTATCAACACCGGGGAGCTGTTTTTT. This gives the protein CASINTGELFF.

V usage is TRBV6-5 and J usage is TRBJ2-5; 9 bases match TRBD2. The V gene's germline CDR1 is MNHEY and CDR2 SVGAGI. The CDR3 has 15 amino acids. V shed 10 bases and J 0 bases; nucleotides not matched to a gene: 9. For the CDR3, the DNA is TGTGCCACCGCCTTTAGCGGGAGTGACCAAGAGACCCAGTACTTC. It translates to CATAFSGSDQETQYF.

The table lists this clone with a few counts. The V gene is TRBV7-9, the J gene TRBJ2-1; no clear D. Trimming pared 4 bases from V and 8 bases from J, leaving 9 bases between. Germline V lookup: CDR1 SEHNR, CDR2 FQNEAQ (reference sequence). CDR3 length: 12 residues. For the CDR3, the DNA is TGTGCCAGCAGCTCACCCAGTGATGAGCAGTTCTTC. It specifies CASSSPSDEQFF.

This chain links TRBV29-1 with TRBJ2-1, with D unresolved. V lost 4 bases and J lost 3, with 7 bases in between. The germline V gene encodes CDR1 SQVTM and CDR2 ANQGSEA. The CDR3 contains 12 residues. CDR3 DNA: TGCAGCGTTGTTGCCAGCTACAATGAGCAGTTCTTC. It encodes CSVVASYNEQFF.

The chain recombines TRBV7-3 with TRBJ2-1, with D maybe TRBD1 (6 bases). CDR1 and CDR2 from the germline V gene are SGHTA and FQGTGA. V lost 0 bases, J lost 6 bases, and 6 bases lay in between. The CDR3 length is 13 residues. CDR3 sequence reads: CASSLTQGNEQFF. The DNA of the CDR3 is TGTGCCAGCAGCTTAACACAGGGCAATGAGCAGTTCTTC.

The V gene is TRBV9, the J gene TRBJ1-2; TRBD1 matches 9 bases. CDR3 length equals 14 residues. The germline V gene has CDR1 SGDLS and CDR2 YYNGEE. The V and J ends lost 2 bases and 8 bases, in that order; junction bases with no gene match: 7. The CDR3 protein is CASSVDRGGEGYTF. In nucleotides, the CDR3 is TGTGCCAGCAGCGTGGACAGGGGAGGAGAGGGCTACACCTTC.

The CDR3 DNA is TGTGCCAGCAGCTTCCGGGACTCCCCCTACAATGAGCAGTTCTTC. Its translation is CASSFRDSPYNEQFF. This chain joins TRBV7-8 and TRBJ2-1, with D possibly matching TRBD2 (6 bases). Germline-derived CDR1 and CDR2 are SGHVS and FQNEAQ. The CDR3 has 15 amino acids. The ends were cut back, 3 bases at V and 2 bases at J, with 11 bases in the middle.

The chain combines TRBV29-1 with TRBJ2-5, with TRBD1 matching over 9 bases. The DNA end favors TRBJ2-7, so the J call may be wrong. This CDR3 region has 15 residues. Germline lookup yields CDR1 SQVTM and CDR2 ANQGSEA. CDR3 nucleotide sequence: TGCAGCGTTGAAGGGTCAAGGGACAGGGTAAACGAGCAGTACTTC. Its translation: CSVEGSRDRVNEQYF.

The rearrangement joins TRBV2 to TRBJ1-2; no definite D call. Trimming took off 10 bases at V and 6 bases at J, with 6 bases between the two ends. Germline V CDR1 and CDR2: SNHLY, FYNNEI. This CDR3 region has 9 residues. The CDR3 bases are TGTGCCATGCGTGATGGCTACACCTTC. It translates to CAMRDGYTF.

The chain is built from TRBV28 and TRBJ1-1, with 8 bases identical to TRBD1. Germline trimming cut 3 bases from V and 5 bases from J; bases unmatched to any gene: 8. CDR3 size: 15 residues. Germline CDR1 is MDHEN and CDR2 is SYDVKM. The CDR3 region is CASSFLRGLFTEAFF. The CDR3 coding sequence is TGTGCCAGCAGTTTCCTCAGGGGGCTTTTTACTGAAGCTTTCTTT.

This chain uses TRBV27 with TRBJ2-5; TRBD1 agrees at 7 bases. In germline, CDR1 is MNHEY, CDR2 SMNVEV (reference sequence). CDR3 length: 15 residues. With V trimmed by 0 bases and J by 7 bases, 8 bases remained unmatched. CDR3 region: CASSLSGTVLGTQYF. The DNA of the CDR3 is TGTGCCAGCAGTTTATCGGGGACAGTACTTGGGACCCAGTACTTC.

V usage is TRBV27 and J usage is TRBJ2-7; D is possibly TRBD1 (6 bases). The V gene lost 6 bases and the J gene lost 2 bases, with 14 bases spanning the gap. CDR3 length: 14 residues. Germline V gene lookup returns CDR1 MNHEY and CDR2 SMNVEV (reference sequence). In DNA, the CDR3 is TGTGCCAGCAGCTGGGTAGGGGGAGCCTACGAGCAGTACTTC. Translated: CASSWVGGAYEQYF.

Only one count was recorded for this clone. CDR3 in amino acids: CASSYRKGSGELFF. The CDR3 DNA follows: TGCGCCAGCAGCTACAGAAAGGGGTCCGGGGAGCTGTTTTTT. J is TRBJ2-2 and V is TRBV4-1; the D gene is possibly TRBD1 (5 bases). CDR1 is MGHRA and CDR2 is YSYEKL in the germline V gene. The CDR3 runs 14 residues. V lost 5 bases and J 6 bases, leaving 13 bases between the germline ends.

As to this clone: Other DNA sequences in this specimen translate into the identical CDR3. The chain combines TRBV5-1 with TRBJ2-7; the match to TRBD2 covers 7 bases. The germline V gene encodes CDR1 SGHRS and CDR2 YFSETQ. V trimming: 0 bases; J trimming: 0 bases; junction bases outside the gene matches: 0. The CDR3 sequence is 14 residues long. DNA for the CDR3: TGCGCCAGCAGCTTGGCTAGCGGCTCCTACGAGCAGTACTTC. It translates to CASSLASGSYEQYF.

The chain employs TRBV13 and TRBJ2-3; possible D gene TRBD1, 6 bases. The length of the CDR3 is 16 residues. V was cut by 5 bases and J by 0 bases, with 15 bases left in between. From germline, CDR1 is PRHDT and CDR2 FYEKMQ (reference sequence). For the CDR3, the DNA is TGTGCCAGCAGCACTACAGGGCGCTCTAGCACAGATACGCAGTATTTT. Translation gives CASSTTGRSSTDTQYF.

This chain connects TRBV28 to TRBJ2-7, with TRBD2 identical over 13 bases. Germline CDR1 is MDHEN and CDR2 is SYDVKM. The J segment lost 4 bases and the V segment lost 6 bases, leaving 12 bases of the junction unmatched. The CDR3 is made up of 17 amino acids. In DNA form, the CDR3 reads TGTGCCAGCAGCACCCTCGGAACTAGCGGGAGGGGGTACGAGCAGTACTTC. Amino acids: CASSTLGTSGRGYEQYF.

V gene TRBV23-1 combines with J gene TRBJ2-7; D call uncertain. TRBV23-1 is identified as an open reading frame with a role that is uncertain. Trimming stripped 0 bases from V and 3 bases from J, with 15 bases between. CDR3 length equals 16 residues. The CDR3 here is CASSQSSRAVGYEQYF. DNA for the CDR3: TGCGCCAGCAGTCAATCTTCCCGCGCTGTGGGCTACGAGCAGTACTTC.

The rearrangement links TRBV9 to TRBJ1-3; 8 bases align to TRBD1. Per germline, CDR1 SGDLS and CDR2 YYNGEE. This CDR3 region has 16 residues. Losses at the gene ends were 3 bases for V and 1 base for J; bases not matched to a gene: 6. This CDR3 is CASSDSTGDSGNTIYF. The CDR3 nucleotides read TGTGCCAGCAGCGACTCGACAGGGGATTCTGGAAACACCATATATTTT.

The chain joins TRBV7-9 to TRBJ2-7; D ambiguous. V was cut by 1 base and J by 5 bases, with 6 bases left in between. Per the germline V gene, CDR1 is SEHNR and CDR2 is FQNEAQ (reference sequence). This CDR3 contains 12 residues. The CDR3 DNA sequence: TGTGCCAGCAGCTTAGTTAACGACGAGCAGTACTTC. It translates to CASSLVNDEQYF.

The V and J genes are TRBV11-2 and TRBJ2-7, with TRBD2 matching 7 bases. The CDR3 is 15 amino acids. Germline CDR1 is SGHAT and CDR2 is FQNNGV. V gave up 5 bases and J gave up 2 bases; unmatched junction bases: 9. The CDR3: CASSDGTTRPYEQYF. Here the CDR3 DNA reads TGTGCCAGCAGCGACGGGACTACCCGACCCTACGAGCAGTACTTC. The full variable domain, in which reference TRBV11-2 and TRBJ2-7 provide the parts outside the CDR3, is EAGVAQSPRYKIIEKRQSVAFWCNPISGHATLYWYQQILGQGPKLLIQFQNNGVVDDSQLPKDRFSAERLKGVDSTLKIQPAKLEDSAVYLCASSDGTTRPYEQYFGPGTRLTVT.

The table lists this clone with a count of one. CDR3 amino acids: CASSLALAGEGRALDTQYF. The CDR3 DNA is TGTGCCAGCAGCTTGGCACTAGCGGGAGAAGGTCGCGCGTTAGATACGCAGTATTTT. The chain couples TRBV5-6 to TRBJ2-3; 11 nucleotides agree with TRBD2. V shed 0 bases, J shed 5 bases, and the junction held 14 bases outside the gene matches. Germline V gene data show CDR1 as SGHDT and CDR2 as YYEEEE. The CDR3 spans 19 residues.

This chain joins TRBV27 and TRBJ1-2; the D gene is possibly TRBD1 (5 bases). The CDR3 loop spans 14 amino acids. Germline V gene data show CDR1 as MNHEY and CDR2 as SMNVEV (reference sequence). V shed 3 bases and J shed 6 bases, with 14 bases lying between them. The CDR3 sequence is CASSFWGDRDGYTF. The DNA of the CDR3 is TGTGCCAGCAGTTTCTGGGGGGACCGCGATGGCTACACCTTC.